These 32 T cell receptor beta chains originate from one sample sequenced in a study of blood T cell repertoires in COVID-19. Data came from immunoSEQ multiplex PCR; TCRdb stores just in-frame clones and leaves some out. The repertoire has 180,000 or so clones, 81% of them found once; the top ten carry 9.5% to 12%. Sequencing input: peripheral blood. These receptor sequences come from a middle-aged woman with COVID-19, enrolled during active disease.

The V gene is TRBV5-4, the J gene TRBJ2-7, with TRBD1 identical over 10 bases. V was pared by 3 bases and J by 5 bases, with 5 bases of the junction left unmatched. The CDR3 length is 14 residues. Per the germline V gene, CDR1 is SGHNT and CDR2 is YYREEE (reference sequence). Here the CDR3 DNA reads TGTGCCAGCAGCTACGGGACAGGGGATAACGAGCAGTACTTC. It specifies CASSYGTGDNEQYF.

The rearrangement uses TRBV13 and TRBJ2-7; D is perhaps TRBD1 (5 bases). The CDR3 loop spans 14 amino acids. With 2 bases removed from V and 3 bases from J, the gap between germline ends came to 11 bases. Germline values: CDR1 PRHDT, CDR2 FYEKMQ (reference sequence). The CDR3, as DNA: TGTGCCAGCAGCTTACGGACAAATTACTACGAGCAGTACGTC. It encodes CASSLRTNYYEQYV.

This chain links TRBV3-1 (or the pseudogene TRBV3-2) with TRBJ1-1; 8 bases map to TRBD1. The V gene end was trimmed by 1 base and the J gene end by 7 bases; junction bases not matched to a gene: 8. Germline V gene sequence: CDR1 LGHDT, CDR2 YNNKEL (reference sequence). The CDR3 is 15 residues long. For the CDR3, the DNA is TGTGCCAGCAGCCAAGTAGGGACAGGAGGGCGTGAAGCTTTCTTT. This encodes CASSQVGTGGREAFF.

Judged by abundance, this clone is medium-sized. The genes are TRBV6-1 and TRBJ1-1, with a weak D call TRBD1 (5 bases). The CDR3 runs 16 residues. The ends were cut back, 1 base at V and 5 bases at J, with 17 bases in the middle. Germline-derived CDR1 and CDR2 are MNHNS and SASEGT. The CDR3 DNA reads TGTGCCAGCAGTGAAGAGTTGGGGGGGAGTGGGACTGAAGCTTTCTTT. This encodes CASSEELGGSGTEAFF.

The V call is TRBV25-1, the J call TRBJ1-3, with 7 positions matching TRBD1. The CDR3 spans 15 residues. Germline V gene lookup returns CDR1 MGHDK and CDR2 SYGVNS. The ends lost 6 bases at V and 0 bases at J; junction bases unmatched: 5. This CDR3 is CASRPDRSSGNTIYF. DNA of the CDR3: TGTGCCAGCAGACCGGACAGGAGCTCTGGAAACACCATATATTTT.

The genes are TRBV7-9 and TRBJ1-1; possible D gene TRBD1, 6 bases. V was clipped by 3 bases and J by 1 base, with 12 bases between them. The CDR3 is made up of 15 amino acids. Germline assignment: CDR1 SEHNR and CDR2 FQNEAQ (reference sequence). CDR3 sequence: CASSLVDSQNTEAFF. The CDR3 DNA is TGTGCCAGCAGCTTGGTGGACAGCCAGAACACTGAAGCTTTCTTT.

The V gene is TRBV7-8, the J gene TRBJ2-3, with 8 bases identical to TRBD2. The CDR3 runs to 14 residues. Germline values: CDR1 SGHVS, CDR2 FQNEAQ. Trimming at V came to 5 bases and at J to 1 base, leaving 2 bases not matched to a gene. The CDR3 loop reads CASSLLAGTDTQYF. The CDR3 DNA reads TGTGCCAGCAGCCTACTAGCGGGCACAGATACGCAGTATTTT.

V gene TRBV6-2 or TRBV6-3 combines with J gene TRBJ2-1; TRBD2 aligns across 7 bases. J was trimmed by 6 bases and V by 5 bases; bases with no gene match: 7. This CDR3 is 14 amino acids long. The germline V gene has CDR1 MNHEY and CDR2 SVGEGT. DNA of the CDR3: TGTGCCAGCAGTATAAGCGGGACGACCAATGAGCAGTTCTTC. Amino acids: CASSISGTTNEQFF.

The chain has TRBV2 and TRBJ1-1; D not resolved. The CDR3 contains 14 residues. Germline-derived CDR1 and CDR2 are SNHLY and FYNNEI. V shed 5 bases and J shed 0 bases, with 10 bases lying between them. The CDR3 loop reads CASSPTTMNTEAFF. CDR3 DNA: TGTGCCAGCAGTCCCACTACCATGAACACTGAAGCTTTCTTT.

This clone was observed once. The rearrangement uses TRBV6-1 and TRBJ1-5, with D uncertain. In germline, CDR1 is MNHNS, CDR2 SASEGT. The CDR3 totals 13 residues. Trimming removed 2 bases from V and 5 bases from J, with 7 bases in between. CDR3 coding DNA: TGTGCCAGCAGTGAACTCGTGTATCAGCCCCAGCATTTT. Translated: CASSELVYQPQHF.

Only a few counts were recorded for this clone. The sample has other DNA sequences that encode this CDR3 too. V gene TRBV9 combines with J gene TRBJ1-5; 9 bases agree with TRBD1. CDR1 SGDLS and CDR2 YYNGEE come from the germline V gene. This CDR3 is built from 15 residues. Trimming at V came to 4 bases and at J to 0 bases, leaving 2 bases not matched to a gene. The CDR3 DNA is TGTGCCAGCAGCTTGGGACAGGGTAGCAATCAGCCCCAGCATTTT. It translates to CASSLGQGSNQPQHF. Full variable domain (outside the CDR3, taken from reference TRBV9 and TRBJ1-5): DSGVTQTPKHLITATGQRVTLRCSPRSGDLSVYWYQQSLDQGLQFLIQYYNGEERAKGNILERFSAQQFPDLHSELNLSSLELGDSALYFCASSLGQGSNQPQHFGDGTRLSIL.

The rearrangement uses TRBV2 and TRBJ1-3; D gene unclear. Trimming cost V 8 bases and J 1 base, with 9 bases left between them. The CDR3 is 13 residues long. Germline CDR1 and CDR2: SNHLY and FYNNEI. The CDR3 sequence is CASARGSGNTIYF. The CDR3 nucleotides read TGTGCCAGCGCAAGAGGGTCTGGAAACACCATATATTTT. Based on the CDR3 plus reference TRBV2 and TRBJ1-3, the full variable domain is EPEVTQTPSHQVTQMGQEVILRCVPISNHLYFYWYRQILGQKVEFLVSFYNNEISEKSEIFDDQFSVERPDGSNFTLKIRSTKLEDSAMYFCASARGSGNTIYFGEGSWLTVV.

The V gene is TRBV5-1, the J gene TRBJ2-7; 12 bases align to TRBD1. Looked up from germline, CDR1 is SGHRS and CDR2 is YFSETQ. Unmatched junction bases numbered 7, after V lost 4 bases and J lost 5 bases. The CDR3 covers 15 residues. CDR3 protein: CASSDRDRGRHEQYF. The CDR3 nucleotides are TGCGCCAGCAGCGACCGGGACAGGGGGCGCCACGAGCAGTACTTC.

The chain couples TRBV24-1 to TRBJ2-2; 9 positions agree with TRBD2. The germline V gene has CDR1 KGHDR and CDR2 SFDVKD. The trim removed 0 bases at V and 5 bases at J, leaving 9 bases unmatched. There are 18 residues in the CDR3. DNA of the CDR3: TGTGCCACCAGTGATTTGCCTAGCGGGATAGGTGATACCGGGGAGCTGTTTTTT. This gives the protein CATSDLPSGIGDTGELFF.

This clone was found once. This chain uses TRBV5-4 with TRBJ1-4, with D perhaps TRBD1 (6 bases). Germline V CDR1 and CDR2: SGHNT, YYREEE (reference sequence). CDR3 length equals 14 residues. V dropped 4 bases and J dropped 6 bases, with 13 bases sitting between them. The CDR3 bases are TGTGCCAGCAGCCAGACAGGTGGCTATGAAAAACTGTTTTTT. Amino acids: CASSQTGGYEKLFF.

V usage is TRBV6-2 or TRBV6-3 and J usage is TRBJ2-7; 9 bases are a match to TRBD2. This CDR3 has 17 residues. V dropped 0 bases and J dropped 5; count of bases not matched to a gene: 11. Germline CDR1 is MNHEY and CDR2 is SVGEGT. The CDR3 protein is CASSYSSTAGGRNEQYV. In nucleotides, the CDR3 is TGTGCCAGCAGTTACTCGAGTACTGCGGGGGGGCGTAACGAGCAGTACGTC.

The chain joins TRBV2 to TRBJ1-2; D is unresolved. Trimming removed 10 bases from V and 8 bases from J, with 17 bases in between. The CDR3 is 12 amino acids. Germline lookup yields CDR1 SNHLY and CDR2 FYNNEI. The CDR3 sequence is CANYAAGYGYTF. In nucleotides, the CDR3 is TGTGCCAACTACGCCGCGGGCTACGGCTACACCTTC. The full variable domain, rest sourced from reference TRBV2 and TRBJ1-2, is EPEVTQTPSHQVTQMGQEVILRCVPISNHLYFYWYRQILGQKVEFLVSFYNNEISEKSEIFDDQFSVERPDGSNFTLKIRSTKLEDSAMYFCANYAAGYGYTFGSGTRLTVV.

This clone was seen once. The rearrangement uses TRBV15 and TRBJ2-1, with D maybe TRBD2 (6 bases). Trimming stripped 1 base from V and 4 bases from J, with 11 bases between. This CDR3 contains 15 residues. CDR1 is LNHNV and CDR2 is YYDKDF in the germline V gene (reference sequence). In nucleotides, the CDR3 is TGTGCCACCAGCAGAGCTGCGGGGATTTACAATGAGCAGTTCTTC. This encodes CATSRAAGIYNEQFF.

This rearrangement joins TRBV6-5 to TRBJ1-6; tentative D call: TRBD1 (6 bases). V was pared by 3 bases and J by 5 bases, with 11 bases between. Germline-derived CDR1 and CDR2 are MNHEY and SVGAGI. This CDR3 has 15 amino acids. Here the CDR3 reads CASSYAGADNSPLHF. DNA for the CDR3: TGTGCCAGCAGTTATGCAGGGGCTGATAATTCACCCCTCCACTTT.

The sample holds a few counts of this clone. Other DNA sequences in the sample encode the same CDR3. The chain is built from TRBV3-1 (or the pseudogene TRBV3-2) and TRBJ1-5; no clear D. The CDR3 is made up of 13 amino acids. Germline V lookup: CDR1 LGHDT, CDR2 YNNKEL (reference sequence). V was pared by 0 bases and J by 6 bases, with 6 bases between. The CDR3 sequence: CASSQDRGQPQHF. The CDR3 coding sequence is TGTGCCAGCAGCCAAGATCGGGGTCAGCCCCAGCATTTT.

The gene calls are TRBV15 and TRBJ2-3, with 10 bases identical to TRBD2. V lost 3 bases and J lost 4; bases outside the gene matches: 10. CDR1 LNHNV and CDR2 YYDKDF come from the germline V gene (reference sequence). CDR3 length: 17 amino acids. The CDR3 sequence: CATSSPLTSGLADTQYF. DNA of the CDR3: TGTGCCACCAGCAGTCCGTTGACTAGCGGGCTCGCAGATACGCAGTATTTT.

This clone was detected only a few times. This chain uses TRBV7-9 with TRBJ2-7, with TRBD1 as a possible D gene (6 bases). Germline V gene data show CDR1 as SEHNR and CDR2 as FQNEAQ (reference sequence). This CDR3 has 14 residues. Between the trimmed V and J ends, which lost 2 bases and 3 bases, there was a span of 11 bases. The CDR3 here is CASSLTGDNYEQYF. The CDR3 region has the DNA TGTGCCAGCAGCTTAACCGGGGACAACTACGAGCAGTACTTC.

The CDR3 loop reads CSASIVGAGELFF. The CDR3 bases are TGCAGTGCTAGTATAGTCGGGGCCGGGGAGCTGTTTTTT. The V and J genes are TRBV20-1 and TRBJ2-2, with TRBD2 as a possible D gene (5 bases). This CDR3 region has 13 residues. V was pared by 3 bases and J by 6 bases, with 11 bases between. Germline-derived CDR1 and CDR2 are DFQATT and SNEGSKA (reference sequence).

The chain is built from TRBV28 and TRBJ2-5; 8 positions match TRBD2. Germline CDR1 MDHEN, CDR2 SYDVKM. The CDR3 totals 12 residues. V shed 8 bases, J shed 5 bases, and the junction held 4 bases outside the gene matches. The chain's CDR3 is CASEGLAETQYF. DNA of the CDR3: TGTGCCAGCGAAGGACTAGCTGAGACCCAGTACTTC.

This rearrangement joins TRBV7-8 to TRBJ2-2; 10 bases line up with TRBD1. The junction had 9 bases not matched to a gene; V was cut back by 5 bases and J by 0 bases. Germline V gene data show CDR1 as SGHVS and CDR2 as FQNEAQ. The CDR3 covers 18 residues. In nucleotides, the CDR3 is TGTGCCAGCAGCCATCGGACAGGGGGTAACGCGAACACCGGGGAGCTGTTTTTT. As protein: CASSHRTGGNANTGELFF.

The V and J genes are TRBV11-2 and TRBJ1-1, with D perhaps matching TRBD1 (6 bases). This CDR3 comprises 15 residues. CDR1 SGHAT and CDR2 FQNNGV come from the germline V gene. With 2 bases removed from V and 1 base from J, the gap between germline ends came to 11 bases. CDR3 residues: CASSLSKQGNTEAFF. The CDR3 nucleotides are TGTGCCAGCAGCTTATCTAAACAGGGGAACACTGAAGCTTTCTTT. Complete variable domain (other parts from reference TRBV11-2 and TRBJ1-1): EAGVAQSPRYKIIEKRQSVAFWCNPISGHATLYWYQQILGQGPKLLIQFQNNGVVDDSQLPKDRFSAERLKGVDSTLKIQPAKLEDSAVYLCASSLSKQGNTEAFFGQGTRLTVV.

This chain uses TRBV5-1 with TRBJ2-4; weak D call: TRBD2 (5 bases). The germline V and J ends were trimmed by 6 bases and 7 bases, with 14 bases remaining between them. From germline, CDR1 is SGHRS and CDR2 YFSETQ. This CDR3 comprises 13 residues. CDR3 nucleotide sequence: TGCGCCAGCACCACTGAACCGGGGAACATTCAGTACTTC. Its translation is CASTTEPGNIQYF. The whole variable domain, filled in from reference TRBV5-1 and TRBJ2-4, reads KAGVTQTPRYLIKTRGQQVTLSCSPISGHRSVSWYQQTPGQGLQFLFEYFSETQRNKGNFPGRFSGRQFSNSRSEMNVSTLELGDSALYLCASTTEPGNIQYFGAGTRLSVL.

This chain links TRBV29-1 with TRBJ1-2; 7 nucleotides match TRBD1. CDR3 length: 16 amino acids. The V gene end was trimmed by 5 bases and the J gene end by 3 bases; junction bases not matched to a gene: 15. Germline lookup yields CDR1 SQVTM and CDR2 ANQGSEA. The DNA for the CDR3 is TGCAGCGTTCACCGGATTTACCCAGGGGGTGACTATGGCTACACCTTC. Protein sequence: CSVHRIYPGGDYGYTF.

The table lists this clone with a count of one. J is TRBJ2-1 and V is TRBV6-5, with 9 bases fitting TRBD2. V gave up 0 bases and J gave up 7 bases; unmatched junction bases: 4. Germline CDR1 reads MNHEY; CDR2 reads SVGAGI. This CDR3 is built from 15 residues. CDR3 in amino acids: CASSYSREGRNEQFF. CDR3 bases: TGTGCCAGCAGTTACTCGCGGGAGGGCAGGAATGAGCAGTTCTTC.

Only a few counts were recorded for this clone. The chain links TRBV2 to TRBJ1-1; D might be TRBD1 (5 bases). CDR1 and CDR2 from the germline V gene are SNHLY and FYNNEI. Trimming cost V 7 bases and J 5 bases, with 14 bases left between them. This CDR3 is built from 13 residues. CDR3 sequence (DNA): TGTGCCAGCATCTCTGGGGGGGAAACTGAAGCTTTCTTT. Protein sequence: CASISGGETEAFF.

J is TRBJ2-2 and V is TRBV10-1; 9 bases are shared with TRBD2. With V trimmed by 6 bases and J by 6 bases, 8 bases remained unmatched. Germline lookup yields CDR1 WNHNN and CDR2 SYGVQD (reference sequence). This CDR3 region has 15 residues. CDR3 in DNA: TGCGCCAGCAGCCTAGCGGGAATTAGTCCCGGGGAGCTGTTTTTT. Translated: CASSLAGISPGELFF.

This chain uses TRBV6-5 with TRBJ2-5; 7 bases are shared with TRBD2. The CDR3 covers 14 residues. Germline-derived CDR1 and CDR2 are MNHEY and SVGAGI. V was clipped by 5 bases and J by 5 bases; unmatched bases: 8. The chain's CDR3 is CASSTRGVGETQYF. DNA for the CDR3: TGTGCCAGCAGTACCCGGGGGGTTGGCGAGACCCAGTACTTC.